This TCR beta chain was captured by sequencing in a study of T cell repertoires in cytomegalovirus infection. Study overall: Public TCR beta signatures indicated both CMV infection and matching HLA type.

TCRdb itself ran the reads through MiXCR, one entry per CDR3 protein. The sample includes a few hundred thousand distinct CDR3 sequences, under 35% of them seen just once. This clonotype was picked up many times. Its target is unknown. CDR1 and CDR2 (germline): SEHNR, FQNEAQ (reference sequence). The germline V and J ends were trimmed by 7 bases and 2 bases, with 20 bases remaining between them. CDR3 length: 16 amino acids. The chain recombines TRBV7-9 with TRBJ2-5; D tentatively reads TRBD1 or TRBD2 (5 bases each). This sample comprised cultured PBMCs, obtained from culture after CMV antigen stimulation. This TCR was sampled from a human donor in good health (CMV status not recorded). Some clones in this sample may be carry-over from other donors' samples. CDR3 DNA: TGTGCCAGCAACCCGTCAGGGACGCCGATTCAAGAGACCCAGTACTTC. Protein: CASNPSGTPIQETQYF. Filled out from reference TRBV7-9 and TRBJ2-5, the complete variable domain reads DTGVSQNPRHKITKRGQNVTFRCDPISEHNRLYWYRQTLGQGPEFLTYFQNEAQLEKSRLLSDRFSAERPKGSFSTLEIQRTEQGDSAMYLCASNPSGTPIQETQYFGPGTRLLVL.